This passage covers 24 T cell receptor beta chains from one sample sequenced in a study of chemoradiotherapy in HPV16-positive cancers. Clones were sequenced by immunoSEQ multiplex PCR, and TCRdb holds only the in-frame ones, with some missing. The sample includes about 20,000 clones, over 65% seen only once; the top ten take under 4.5%. Specimen: blood, collected from a patient who underwent chemoradiotherapy. The source of these receptors is a human donor with HPV-associated anogenital cancer.

The V gene is TRBV10-3, the J gene TRBJ1-2; D gene unclear. Germline assignment: CDR1 ENHRY and CDR2 SYGVKD. Trimming shortened V by 3 bases and J by 7 bases, and 9 bases separated the two germline ends. The CDR3 totals 12 residues. CDR3 protein: CAISEGNSGYTF. CDR3 in DNA: TGTGCCATCAGTGAAGGGAATTCTGGCTACACCTTC.

Only one count was recorded for this clone. This sequence joins TRBV10-3 and TRBJ1-5; 8 bases map to TRBD1. Germline V lookup: CDR1 ENHRY, CDR2 SYGVKD. The CDR3 runs to 14 residues. The V and J ends lost 6 bases and 4 bases, in that order; junction bases with no gene match: 5. CDR3 in amino acids: CAISLQGGNQPQHF. DNA of the CDR3: TGTGCCATCAGCCTACAGGGGGGTAATCAGCCCCAGCATTTT.

The chain carries TRBV19 and TRBJ1-3; D is perhaps TRBD1 (5 bases). The length of the CDR3 is 15 residues. The V and J ends lost 9 bases and 0 bases respectively, with 15 bases between them. CDR1 is LNHDA, CDR2 SQIVND, per germline (reference sequence). The CDR3, as DNA: TGTGCCAGCCTTCCCGGGACCTTCTCTGGAAACACCATATATTTT. Translation gives CASLPGTFSGNTIYF.

Here the CDR3 DNA reads TGTGCCAGCAGCCAAGATTGGGCAGGGGGGGACCACGAGCAGTACTTC. Residues: CASSQDWAGGDHEQYF. This chain uses TRBV14 with TRBJ2-5; D could derive from TRBD1 or TRBD2 (7 bases each). The DNA end is more similar to TRBJ2-7, so the J call may be wrong. The V gene's germline CDR1 is SGHDN and CDR2 FVKESK. There are 16 residues in the CDR3.

The gene calls are TRBV6-6 and TRBJ1-2; a weak D match, TRBD1 (5 bases). The CDR3 is made up of 15 amino acids. Germline CDR1 is MNHNY and CDR2 is SVGAGI (reference sequence). Trimming took 6 bases from V and 5 from J, leaving 19 bases between them. The CDR3 here is CASSPTARGVYGYTF. The CDR3 DNA is TGTGCCAGCAGCCCGACAGCGAGGGGTGTGTATGGCTACACCTTC.

This clone was seen just once. The rearrangement joins TRBV4-2 to TRBJ2-7, with 7 nucleotides matching TRBD1. J lost 8 bases, V lost 1 base, and 11 bases had no gene match. This CDR3 contains 15 residues. From germline, CDR1 is LGHNA and CDR2 YNFKEQ. The CDR3 here is CASSQGGQRTFQQYF. Here the CDR3 DNA reads TGTGCCAGCAGCCAAGGGGGACAGAGAACGTTCCAGCAGTACTTC.

The chain uses TRBV6-1 and TRBJ2-5; possibly TRBD1 or TRBD2 for D (6 bases each). Germline CDR1 is MNHNS and CDR2 is SASEGT. The CDR3 spans 15 residues. With 2 bases removed from V and 4 bases from J, the gap between germline ends came to 14 bases. The CDR3 DNA reads as TGTGCCAGCAGTGAATTGATGGAGGGGGTAGAGACCCAGTACTTC. It specifies CASSELMEGVETQYF.

This sequence joins TRBV6-1 and TRBJ1-5, with D tentatively TRBD1 (5 bases). Germline V gene lookup returns CDR1 MNHNS and CDR2 SASEGT. Between the trimmed V and J ends, which lost 6 bases and 3 bases, there was a span of 15 bases. This CDR3 spans 15 amino acids. Here the CDR3 DNA reads TGTGCCAGCAGCGAAAGCCCGGACAACAATCAGCCCCAGCATTTT. It yields the protein CASSESPDNNQPQHF.

The chain is built from TRBV11-2 and TRBJ1-5, with D tentatively TRBD1 (5 bases). Germline CDR1 and CDR2: SGHAT and FQNNGV. The CDR3 sequence is 13 residues long. Trimming left V 5 bases short and J 4 bases short, with 9 bases between. CDR3 in DNA: TGTGCCAGCAGCCCGACAGATAATCAGCCCCAGCATTTT. Its translation: CASSPTDNQPQHF. The entire variable domain, with the rest obtained from reference TRBV11-2 and TRBJ1-5, is as follows: EAGVAQSPRYKIIEKRQSVAFWCNPISGHATLYWYQQILGQGPKLLIQFQNNGVVDDSQLPKDRFSAERLKGVDSTLKIQPAKLEDSAVYLCASSPTDNQPQHFGDGTRLSIL.

The chain employs TRBV11-2 and TRBJ1-5; D perhaps matches TRBD1 (6 bases). Germline CDR1 SGHAT, CDR2 FQNNGV. V lost 5 bases, J lost 6 bases, and 23 bases lay in between. This CDR3 region has 17 residues. CDR3 protein: CASSPSGQRSPRQPQHF. The CDR3 coding sequence is TGTGCCAGCAGCCCCTCCGGACAGAGGTCGCCCCGTCAGCCCCAGCATTTT.

The rearrangement joins TRBV7-9 to TRBJ1-6; D is unresolved. Looked up from germline, CDR1 is SEHNR and CDR2 is FQNEAQ (reference sequence). Trimming pared 4 bases from V and 3 bases from J, leaving 10 bases between. This CDR3 has 15 residues. Written as DNA, the CDR3 is TGTGCCAGCAGCTCCGCCGGGAGCTATAATTCACCCCTCCACTTT. Its translation is CASSSAGSYNSPLHF.

Only one count was recorded for this clone. The chain is built from TRBV18 and TRBJ2-3, with 10 bases identical to TRBD2. The CDR3 extends over 16 amino acids. V trimming: 2 bases; J trimming: 1 base; junction bases outside the gene matches: 3. Per germline, CDR1 KGHSH and CDR2 LQKENI. The CDR3 region has the DNA TGTGCCAGCTCACCATGGAGCGGGGGGGGCACAGATACGCAGTATTTT. Protein product: CASSPWSGGGTDTQYF.

The chain has TRBV5-1 and TRBJ2-7, with a possible D match to TRBD1 (5 bases). V lost 0 bases and J 6 bases, leaving 16 bases between the germline ends. CDR3 length: 15 residues. Germline CDR1 SGHRS, CDR2 YFSETQ. CDR3 loop: CASSLDDSNLSEQYF. CDR3 coding DNA: TGCGCCAGCAGCTTGGATGACAGCAACCTTTCCGAGCAGTACTTC.

The chain uses TRBV2 and TRBJ1-6; 7 bases agree with TRBD1. This CDR3 region has 14 residues. With V trimmed by 6 bases and J by 5 bases, 4 bases remained unmatched. Germline V gives CDR1 SNHLY, CDR2 FYNNEI. CDR3 coding DNA: TGTGCCAGCAGGTGGGACAGTAATAATTCACCCCTCCACTTT. It translates to CASRWDSNNSPLHF. Full variable domain (outside the CDR3, taken from reference TRBV2 and TRBJ1-6): EPEVTQTPSHQVTQMGQEVILRCVPISNHLYFYWYRQILGQKVEFLVSFYNNEISEKSEIFDDQFSVERPDGSNFTLKIRSTKLEDSAMYFCASRWDSNNSPLHFGNGTRLTVT.

The chain is built from TRBV19 and TRBJ2-3; D ambiguous. Trimming pared 1 base from V and 0 bases from J, leaving 5 bases between. There are 14 residues in the CDR3. Per the germline V gene, CDR1 is LNHDA and CDR2 is SQIVND (reference sequence). The DNA of the CDR3 is TGTGCCAGTAGTATAGGTTCGAGCACAGATACGCAGTATTTT. As protein: CASSIGSSTDTQYF. Using reference TRBV19 and TRBJ2-3 for the parts outside the CDR3, the full variable domain is DGGITQSPKYLFRKEGQNVTLSCEQNLNHDAMYWYRQDPGQGLRLIYYSQIVNDFQKGDIAEGYSVSREKKESFPLTVTSAQKNPTAFYLCASSIGSSTDTQYFGPGTRLTVL.

The V call is TRBV28, the J call TRBJ1-1; D not certain. Trimming shortened V by 2 bases and J by 6 bases, and 4 bases separated the two germline ends. Germline CDR1 MDHEN, CDR2 SYDVKM. The CDR3 is made up of 11 amino acids. CDR3 nucleotide sequence: TGTGCCAGCAGTTTAGGGGCTGAAGCTTTCTTT. Protein: CASSLGAEAFF.

V gene TRBV29-1 combines with J gene TRBJ1-2; a weak D match, TRBD1 (5 bases). Per the germline V gene, CDR1 is SQVTM and CDR2 is ANQGSEA. The CDR3 contains 13 residues. Trimming pared 4 bases from V and 4 bases from J, leaving 13 bases between. The CDR3, as DNA: TGCAGCGTTGGGGAAGGGGACGGCTATGGCTACACCTTC. Residues: CSVGEGDGYGYTF.

This clone has only a few counts. This chain links TRBV5-6 with TRBJ2-7; weak D call: TRBD2 (5 bases). Germline V CDR1 and CDR2: SGHDT, YYEEEE. The V end lost 0 bases, the J end lost 6 bases, and 13 bases lay between the germline ends. The CDR3 has 14 amino acids. CDR3 protein: CASSLAQSGVEQYF. CDR3 nucleotides: TGTGCCAGCAGCTTGGCACAGTCCGGGGTCGAGCAGTACTTC.

Details on this clone: Other DNA sequences in the same sample also yield this CDR3. V gene TRBV20-1 combines with J gene TRBJ2-5; no clear D. V was cut by 6 bases and J by 4 bases, with 9 bases left in between. Germline V CDR1 and CDR2: DFQATT, SNEGSKA (reference sequence). This CDR3 has 11 amino acids. The CDR3, as DNA: TGCAGTGCCCCCCCGGGAGAGACCCAGTACTTC. Its translation: CSAPPGETQYF.

The chain carries TRBV4-2 and TRBJ2-7; D possibly corresponds to TRBD1 (5 bases). The germline gives CDR1 LGHNA, CDR2 YNFKEQ. The ends were cut back, 0 bases at V and 3 bases at J, with 27 bases in the middle. CDR3 size: 20 residues. The CDR3 sequence: CASSQDLGRGEVRRRYEQYF. DNA for the CDR3: TGTGCCAGCAGCCAAGATCTAGGTAGGGGCGAAGTCCGGCGTCGCTACGAGCAGTACTTC.

This clone was detected once. The chain recombines TRBV7-9 with TRBJ2-1; 10 nucleotides line up with TRBD1. This CDR3 has 14 residues. With V trimmed by 5 bases and J by 6 bases, 4 bases remained unmatched. Germline V gives CDR1 SEHNR, CDR2 FQNEAQ (reference sequence). This chain's CDR3 is CASSIWTGGNEQFF. The CDR3 DNA sequence: TGTGCCAGCAGCATTTGGACAGGGGGCAATGAGCAGTTCTTC. Based on the CDR3 plus reference TRBV7-9 and TRBJ2-1, the full variable domain is DTGVSQNPRHKITKRGQNVTFRCDPISEHNRLYWYRQTLGQGPEFLTYFQNEAQLEKSRLLSDRFSAERPKGSFSTLEIQRTEQGDSAMYLCASSIWTGGNEQFFGPGTRLTVL.

The rearrangement uses TRBV11-2 and TRBJ2-7; 8 positions agree with TRBD2. The trim removed 5 bases at V and 0 bases at J, leaving 3 bases unmatched. Germline V gene lookup returns CDR1 SGHAT and CDR2 FQNNGV. The CDR3 totals 14 residues. CDR3 region: CASSRGGISYEQYF. The CDR3 DNA reads TGTGCCAGCAGCCGCGGGGGGATCTCCTACGAGCAGTACTTC.

The chain links TRBV28 to TRBJ1-1, with 11 nucleotides matching TRBD1. V lost 3 bases to trimming and J lost 5 bases; unmatched junction nucleotides: 2. The CDR3 is made up of 14 amino acids. CDR1 is MDHEN and CDR2 is SYDVKM in the germline V gene. The CDR3 loop is CASSLGTGGTEAFF. CDR3 sequence (DNA): TGTGCCAGCAGTTTGGGGACAGGGGGAACTGAAGCTTTCTTT.

The chain uses TRBV7-2 and TRBJ2-5; the D gene is possibly TRBD2 (6 bases). Trimming stripped 3 bases from V and 2 bases from J, with 13 bases between. This CDR3 is 15 amino acids long. The germline CDR1 and CDR2 sequences are SGHTA and FQGNSA. The CDR3 here is CASSLAGQLQETQYF. The CDR3 nucleotides are TGTGCCAGCAGCTTGGCGGGGCAGCTACAAGAGACCCAGTACTTC.